The rows below give T cell receptor beta chains drawn from one sample of a study of blood T cells in healthy people across ages. TCRdb called the 5' RACE reads again in MiXCR, with one record for every CDR3 protein. The sample has 790,000 or so distinct CDR3 sequences, about half seen once. Sequenced: blood. These TCRs come from a man older than 75 in good health. CDR3s leave out the opening cysteine and the closing phenylalanine or tryptophan.

>TRBJ2-2|TRBV29-1
SGLAGAEDSGELF
>TRBJ2-1|TRBV5-1
ASSLRSGGEQF
>TRBJ1-2|TRBV10-3
AISEGVWGYT
>TRBJ1-5|TRBV12-3/TRBV12-4
ASQVFDRNQPQH
>TRBJ1-1|TRBV10-3
AISLDRGTEAF
>TRBJ2-1|TRBV15
ATSGGTAYNEQF
>TRBJ2-7|TRBV5-1
ASSTGTLSYEQY
>TRBJ2-7|TRBV5-1
ASSSTSGRDPYEQY
>TRBJ2-3|TRBV20-1
SASSPRRLAGDKDTQY
>TRBJ2-1|TRBV5-1
ASSVGLAERQF
>TRBJ2-7|TRBV10-3
AISESGSTYNEQY
>.|TRBV4-2
ASSPRRPGNIQY
>TRBJ2-1|TRBV6-1
ASSETGRTGVRDEQF
>TRBJ2-3|TRBV20-1
SALSGTGGADTQY
>TRBJ2-7|TRBV27
ASSTPRTIFSYEQY
>TRBJ1-2|TRBV7-9
ASSSSGTHYGYT
>TRBJ2-7|TRBV6-2/TRBV6-3
ASNEGGGSRYEQY
>TRBJ1-5|TRBV12-3/TRBV12-4
ASRSTGLNQPQH
>TRBJ1-5|TRBV11-2
ASSLDHAVQPQH
>TRBJ2-5|TRBV27
ASSPGSLNQETQY
>TRBJ2-7|TRBV7-6
ASSLGGTGANEQY
>TRBJ2-1|TRBV7-9
ASSLGRYSGRSSSYNEQF
>TRBJ2-5|TRBV12-3/TRBV12-4
ASNPGFGGQETQY
>TRBJ2-3|TRBV5-1
ASSPRVEDTQY
>TRBJ2-5|TRBV4-1
ASSQGVLSGTQETQY
>TRBJ2-5|TRBV7-2
ASSAPGLVRETRY
>TRBJ1-1|TRBV7-9
SSSSVTTEAF
>TRBJ2-1|TRBV7-2
ASSLRGRAQTYNEQF
>TRBJ2-7|TRBV6-1
ASRPRGNEQY
>TRBJ1-3|TRBV4-3
ASSQDGTGSGNTIY
>TRBJ2-7|TRBV24-1
ATSDPGTVEQY
>TRBJ2-3|TRBV6-6
ASSVLTDTQY
>TRBJ2-7|TRBV6-6
ASSPGQDLLGQY
>TRBJ2-1|TRBV4-1
ASSHGYGANEQF
>TRBJ2-4|TRBV20-1
SGGGTMNIQY
>TRBJ2-3|TRBV9
ASSVGSNTDTQY
>TRBJ2-3|TRBV6-6
ASSYAGSTDTQY
>TRBJ1-1|TRBV12-3/TRBV12-4
ASRAGNTNTEAF
>TRBJ1-2|TRBV7-2
ASSMDRVYGYT
>TRBJ1-6|TRBV6-6
ASSYRTGDRSPLH
>TRBJ2-1|TRBV28
ASSFPSAGGSNEQF
>TRBJ2-7|TRBV11-2
ASSAPGQGLIGYEQY
>.|TRBV10-3
AISDNDWRGGAEQY
>TRBJ2-1|TRBV20-1
SARRTGGDEQF
>TRBJ2-2|TRBV11-2
ASSQSTSPTTGELF
>TRBJ1-3|TRBV20-1
SAPILGGTGNTIY
>TRBJ2-1|TRBV27
VTAEVAEPNEQF
>TRBJ1-1|TRBV20-1
SAREAGANTEAF
>TRBJ1-2|TRBV12-3/TRBV12-4
ASSLGIQDGYT
>TRBJ1-1|TRBV5-1
ASSLWGYDTEAF
>TRBJ2-1|TRBV20-1
SAKSGGAHNEQF
>TRBJ2-7|TRBV28
ASSLGQSRYEQY
>TRBJ2-7|TRBV7-3
ASSKQGAGSYEQY
>TRBJ2-6|TRBV5-1
ASSLDGDGANVLT
>TRBJ2-3|TRBV6-2/TRBV6-3
ASRLGAGTGMSDTQY
>TRBJ2-3|TRBV20-1
SSPRAASSTDTQY
>.|TRBV10-3
ASATGYNEQY